A selection of T cell receptor beta chains follows, all from one sample in a study of T cell changes during pregnancy in multiple sclerosis. Profiled with immunoSEQ multiplex PCR; TCRdb holds only in-frame clones, not every one. The sample has about 57,000 clones, 91% seen once; the top ten hold roughly 3.6%. Sequencing used peripheral blood, obtained after pregnancy. The receptors come from a female donor in good health, enrolled as a control in a pregnancy study. The CDR3 runs from the conserved cysteine through the conserved F or W. Fields, in order: J gene, D gene, clone size, V gene, CDR3 DNA, CDR3 protein. A D gene is named only where the DNA matches it firmly. Clone size is not always given. Where it is, it says once, few, many or a class for expanded clones.

>TRBJ2-3|NA|NA|TRBV6-5
TGTGCCAGCAGTTACTCTGTGACAGACACAGATACGCAGTATTTT
CASSYSVTDTDTQYF
>TRBJ1-1|NA|NA|TRBV19
TGTGCCAGTAGTATTACCGGACAGACGAACACTGAAGCTTTCTTT
CASSITGQTNTEAFF
>TRBJ2-7|NA|NA|TRBV29-1
TGCAGCGTAGAGGCGGAGGGCCCGGGGGAGCAGTACTTC
CSVEAEGPGEQYF
>TRBJ1-1|NA|NA|TRBV28
TGTGCCAGCAGTCGTACTCCTAGAGGGCGCACTGAAGCTTTCTTT
CASSRTPRGRTEAFF
>TRBJ2-1|TRBD2|NA|TRBV5-6
TGTGCCAGCAGCTTGGGAGCGGGGGGGCGGAACAATGAGCAGTTCTTC
CASSLGAGGRNNEQFF
>TRBJ1-1|TRBD1|NA|TRBV7-2
TGTGCCAGCAGCGTTACCGGGACAGATCAAACTGAAGCTTTCTTT
CASSVTGTDQTEAFF
>TRBJ2-7|NA|NA|TRBV9
TGTGCCAGCAGCGTTGGAGGGGCAACCTACGAGCAGTACTTC
CASSVGGATYEQYF
>TRBJ1-1|NA|NA|TRBV7-2
TGTGCCAGCAGCACCCGACAGGCCTTGAACACTGAAGCTTTCTTT
CASSTRQALNTEAFF
>TRBJ2-5|NA|NA|TRBV6-5
TGTGCCAGCAGTTATAACACTGGACTACAAGAGACCCAGTACTTC
CASSYNTGLQETQYF
>TRBJ1-4|NA|NA|TRBV7-9
TGTGCCAGCAGCCCCAAGGGACTCAGAGATGAAAAACTGTTTTTT
CASSPKGLRDEKLFF
>TRBJ2-5|NA|NA|TRBV27
TGTGCCAGCAGTTACAATCATCAAGTATTTATCCCTCCTCCCAGACAAGAGACCCAGTACTTC
CASSYNHQVFIPPPRQETQYF
>TRBJ1-1|TRBD1|NA|TRBV7-2
TGTGCCAGCAGCCAGGGGGCCACGAACACTGAAGCTTTCTTT
CASSQGATNTEAFF
>TRBJ2-2|TRBD1|NA|TRBV6-1
TGTGCCACCAGATGGGCACAGGGGGACACCGGGGAGCTGTTTTTT
CATRWAQGDTGELFF
>TRBJ2-7|TRBD1|NA|TRBV5-1
TGCGCCAGCAGCCTCACCGGGACAGCGGCCTCCTACGAGCAGTACTTC
CASSLTGTAASYEQYF
>TRBJ2-7|TRBD2|once|TRBV2
TGTGCCAGCAGTGAGGGGGAGGGCCGGGTCGACGAGCAGTACTTC
CASSEGEGRVDEQYF
>TRBJ1-4|TRBD1|NA|TRBV5-1
TGCGCCAGCAGCCTAAGGACAGGGTCAGGTGAAAAACTGTTTTTT
CASSLRTGSGEKLFF
>TRBJ2-1|NA|NA|TRBV27
TGTGCCAGCAGCCTCACGAGGGGGGGCAATGAGCAGTTCTTC
CASSLTRGGNEQFF
>TRBJ2-3|TRBD1|NA|TRBV30
TGTGCCTGGAGTGTCCGGGACAGGGGGACAGATACGCAGTATTTT
CAWSVRDRGTDTQYF
>TRBJ2-7|NA|few|TRBV29-1
TGCAGCGTTGAACCCAGCGCGTACGAGCAGTACTTC
CSVEPSAYEQYF
>TRBJ1-2|TRBD1|NA|TRBV7-9
TGTGCCAGCACCCCCGGGACAGGGTTCGGCTACACCTTC
CASTPGTGFGYTF
>TRBJ2-5|TRBD2|NA|TRBV7-9
TGTGCCAGCAGCCCCGGGGGGTCTCAACAAGAGACCCAGTACTTC
CASSPGGSQQETQYF
>TRBJ1-1|NA|NA|TRBV5-1
TGCGCCAGCAGCTTTACAGCGAACACTGAAGCTTTCTTT
CASSFTANTEAFF
>TRBJ1-6|NA|NA|TRBV2
TGTGCCAGCAGTGAAGCTGGGCCTCATAATTCACCCCTCCACTTT
CASSEAGPHNSPLHF
>TRBJ2-6|NA|NA|TRBV9
TGTGCCAGCAGCCGCAGTCGCTCTGGGGCCAACGTCCTGACTTTC
CASSRSRSGANVLTF
>TRBJ1-4|TRBD1|NA|TRBV6-6
TGTGCCAGCACGGGACAGGGGGATGAAAAACTGTTTTTT
CASTGQGDEKLFF
>TRBJ2-2|NA|NA|TRBV6-6
TGTGCCAGCAGTTCCACGACTCACCGTTTAACCGGGGAGCTGTTTTTT
CASSSTTHRLTGELFF
>TRBJ2-1|TRBD1|once|TRBV5-6
TGTGCCAGCAGCTGGGGACAGGGTACTGAGCAGTTCTTC
CASSWGQGTEQFF
>TRBJ1-5|NA|NA|TRBV6-1
TGTGCCAGCAGTGTCGCCGCAGGCGGGGATCAGCCCCAGCATTTT
CASSVAAGGDQPQHF
>TRBJ1-1|TRBD1|NA|TRBV10-3
TGTGCCATCAGTGTGACAGGGGACGACACTGAAGCTTTCTTT
CAISVTGDDTEAFF
>TRBJ2-5|NA|NA|TRBV5-5
TGTGCCAGCAGTGCAGAGGTCGCCCAAGAGACCCAGTACTTC
CASSAEVAQETQYF
>TRBJ2-7|TRBD1|NA|TRBV6-5
TGTGCCAGCAGTACCTCCAGGGGGCCCGAGCAGTACTTC
CASSTSRGPEQYF
>TRBJ1-2|TRBD1|once|TRBV11-2
TGTGCCAGCAGCTCGGGGGCGGGACAGGGGAATGGCTACACCTTC
CASSSGAGQGNGYTF
>TRBJ2-7|NA|NA|TRBV6-6
TGTGCCAGCAGTTACTGGCGGGAATCCTACGAGCAGTACTTC
CASSYWRESYEQYF
>TRBJ2-7|NA|NA|TRBV9
TGTGCCAGCAGTCCTATAGACTCTGCCTCCTACGAGCAGTACTTC
CASSPIDSASYEQYF